This passage covers 8 T cell receptor beta chains from one sample sequenced in a study of blood T cell repertoires in COVID-19 (TCRdb year 2020). Library construction relied on the immunoSEQ multiplex PCR assay. Not all clones reach the TCRdb copy of this immuneACCESS table, which keeps in-frame sequences only. Checked studies attribute under half of the gap to unresolved V genes and leave the rest unexplained. This sample gives roughly 100,000 clones in total; 89% of them show up just once. The ten largest clonotypes hold more than 4.5% of the sample. Sequenced sample: peripheral blood. These receptors were obtained from a woman older than 75 with active COVID-19.

This clone was detected a few times. This chain joins TRBV27 and TRBJ2-7, with TRBD2 identical over 9 bases. The CDR3 has 13 residues. Germline assignment: CDR1 MNHEY and CDR2 SMNVEV (reference sequence). J lost 4 bases, V lost 4 bases, and 2 bases had no gene match. This CDR3 reads CASSSTSGYEQYF. CDR3 coding DNA: TGTGCCAGCAGTTCTACTAGCGGGTACGAGCAGTACTTC.

This rearrangement joins TRBV7-9 to TRBJ2-5, with 8 bases lining up with TRBD2. The CDR3 is made up of 14 amino acids. Germline V lookup: CDR1 SEHNR, CDR2 FQNEAQ (reference sequence). With V trimmed by 5 bases and J by 3 bases, 5 bases remained unmatched. Here the CDR3 DNA reads TGTGCCAGCAGCCAACTAGCGGCGGAAGAGACCCAGTACTTC. This translates into CASSQLAAEETQYF.

The V and J genes are TRBV27 and TRBJ1-1, with 7 bases fitting TRBD1. With 10 bases clipped from V and 4 bases from J, the junction kept 0 bases outside the gene matches. The CDR3 contains 10 residues. The germline CDR1 and CDR2 sequences are MNHEY and SMNVEV (reference sequence). Written as DNA, the CDR3 is TGTGCCACAGGGGGCACTGAAGCTTTCTTT. This codes for CATGGTEAFF.

The genes are TRBV7-9 and TRBJ2-1; D remains unclear. V lost 3 bases and J 7 bases, leaving 4 bases between the germline ends. Germline values: CDR1 SEHNR, CDR2 FQNEAQ (reference sequence). The CDR3 consists of 11 residues. Here the CDR3 DNA reads TGTGCCAGCAGCTTTGCGAATGAGCAGTTCTTC. Protein: CASSFANEQFF.

The chain is built from TRBV10-3 and TRBJ2-5, with 13 bases lining up with TRBD2. The CDR3 covers 15 residues. Germline trimming cut 10 bases from V and 5 bases from J; bases unmatched to any gene: 10. Germline lookup yields CDR1 ENHRY and CDR2 SYGVKD. CDR3 nucleotide sequence: TGTGCCACCAGGCCACTAGCGGGAGGGTTGGAGACCCAGTACTTC. This codes for CATRPLAGGLETQYF.

This clone was recorded a few times. V gene TRBV15 combines with J gene TRBJ1-5; D is unclear. The CDR3 has 16 residues. Trimming removed 1 base from V and 0 bases from J, with 10 bases in between. The V gene's germline CDR1 is LNHNV and CDR2 YYDKDF (reference sequence). The DNA for the CDR3 is TGTGCCACCAGCAGAGGGTACCTAAATAGCAATCAGCCCCAGCATTTT. It yields the protein CATSRGYLNSNQPQHF. The full variable domain, rest sourced from reference TRBV15 and TRBJ1-5, is DAMVIQNPRYQVTQFGKPVTLSCSQTLNHNVMYWYQQKSSQAPKLLFHYYDKDFNNEADTPDNFQSRRPNTSFCFLDIRSPGLGDTAMYLCATSRGYLNSNQPQHFGDGTRLSIL.

The V and J genes are TRBV6-6 and TRBJ2-2; no clear D gene. Germline CDR1 MNHNY, CDR2 SVGAGI (reference sequence). CDR3 length equals 11 residues. The V end lost 6 bases, the J end lost 5 bases, and 4 bases lay between the germline ends. The CDR3 protein is CASSRTGELFF. Here the CDR3 DNA reads TGTGCCAGCAGCCGGACCGGGGAGCTGTTTTTT.

J is TRBJ2-3 and V is TRBV4-1; D might be TRBD2 (6 bases). This CDR3 region has 15 residues. The ends were cut back, 1 base at V and 5 bases at J, with 13 bases in the middle. Per germline, CDR1 MGHRA and CDR2 YSYEKL. The CDR3: CASSQATLAVDTQYF. In DNA form, the CDR3 reads TGCGCCAGCAGCCAAGCGACACTAGCTGTAGATACGCAGTATTTT.